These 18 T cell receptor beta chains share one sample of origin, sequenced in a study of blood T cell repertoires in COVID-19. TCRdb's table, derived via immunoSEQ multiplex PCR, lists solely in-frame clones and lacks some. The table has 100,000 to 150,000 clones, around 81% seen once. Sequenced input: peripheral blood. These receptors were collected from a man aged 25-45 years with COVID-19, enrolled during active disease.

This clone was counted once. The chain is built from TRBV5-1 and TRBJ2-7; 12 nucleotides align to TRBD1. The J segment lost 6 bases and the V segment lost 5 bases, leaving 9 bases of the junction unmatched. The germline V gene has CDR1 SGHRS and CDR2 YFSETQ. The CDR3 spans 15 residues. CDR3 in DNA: TGCGCCAGCAGTTTCTCGGGACAGGGGGCGGGCGAGCAGTACTTC. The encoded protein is CASSFSGQGAGEQYF. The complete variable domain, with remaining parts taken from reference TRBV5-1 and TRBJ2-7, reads KAGVTQTPRYLIKTRGQQVTLSCSPISGHRSVSWYQQTPGQGLQFLFEYFSETQRNKGNFPGRFSGRQFSNSRSEMNVSTLELGDSALYLCASSFSGQGAGEQYFGPGTRLTVT.

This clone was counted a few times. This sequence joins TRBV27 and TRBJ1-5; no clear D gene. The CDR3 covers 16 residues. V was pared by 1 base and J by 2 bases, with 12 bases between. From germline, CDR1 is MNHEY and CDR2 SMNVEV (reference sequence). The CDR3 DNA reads TGTGCCAGCAGTTTATTTACTCGGGTTCGCAATCAGCCCCAGCATTTT. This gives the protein CASSLFTRVRNQPQHF.

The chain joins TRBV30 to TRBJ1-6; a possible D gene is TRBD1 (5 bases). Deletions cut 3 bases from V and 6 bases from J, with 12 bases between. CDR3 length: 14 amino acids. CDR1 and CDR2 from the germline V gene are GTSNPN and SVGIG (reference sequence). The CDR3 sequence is CAWSRVISNSPLHF. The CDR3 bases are TGTGCCTGGAGCAGGGTGATAAGTAATTCACCCCTCCACTTT.

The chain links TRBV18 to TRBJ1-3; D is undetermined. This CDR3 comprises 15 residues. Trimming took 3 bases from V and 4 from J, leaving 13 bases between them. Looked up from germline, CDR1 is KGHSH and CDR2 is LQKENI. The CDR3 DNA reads TGTGCCAGCTCACCGATTCCCTCGGGGGGAAACACCATATATTTT. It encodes CASSPIPSGGNTIYF.

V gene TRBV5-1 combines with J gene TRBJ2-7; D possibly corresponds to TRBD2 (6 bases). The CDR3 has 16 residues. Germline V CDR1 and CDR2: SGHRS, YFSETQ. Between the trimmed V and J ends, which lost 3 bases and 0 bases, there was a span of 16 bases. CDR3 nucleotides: TGCGCCAGCAGCTCACCCGGGACTGGGAGCTCCTACGAGCAGTACTTC. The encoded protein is CASSSPGTGSSYEQYF.

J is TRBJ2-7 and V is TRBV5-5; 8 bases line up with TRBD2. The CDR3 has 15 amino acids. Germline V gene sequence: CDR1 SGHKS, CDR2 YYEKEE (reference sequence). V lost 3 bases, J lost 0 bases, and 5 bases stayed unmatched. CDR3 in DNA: TGTGCCAGCAGCTCCCTAGCGGGTCACTCCTACGAGCAGTACTTC. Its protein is CASSSLAGHSYEQYF. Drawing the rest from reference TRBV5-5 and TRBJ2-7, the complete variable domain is DAGVTQSPTHLIKTRGQQVTLRCSPISGHKSVSWYQQVLGQGPQFIFQYYEKEERGRGNFPDRFSARQFPNYSSELNVNALLLGDSALYLCASSSLAGHSYEQYFGPGTRLTVT.

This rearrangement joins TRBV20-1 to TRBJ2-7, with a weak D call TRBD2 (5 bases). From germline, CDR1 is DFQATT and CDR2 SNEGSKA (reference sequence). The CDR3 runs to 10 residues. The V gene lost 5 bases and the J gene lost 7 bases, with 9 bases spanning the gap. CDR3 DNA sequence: TGCAGTGCTGTGCGGAGGGAGCAGTACTTC. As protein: CSAVRREQYF.

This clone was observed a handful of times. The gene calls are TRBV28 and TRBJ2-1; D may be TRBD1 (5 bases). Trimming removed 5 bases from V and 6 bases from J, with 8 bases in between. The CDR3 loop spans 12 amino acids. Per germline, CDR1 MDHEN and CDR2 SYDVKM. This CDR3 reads CASSGRANEQFF. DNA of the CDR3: TGTGCCAGCAGTGGCAGGGCCAATGAGCAGTTCTTC.

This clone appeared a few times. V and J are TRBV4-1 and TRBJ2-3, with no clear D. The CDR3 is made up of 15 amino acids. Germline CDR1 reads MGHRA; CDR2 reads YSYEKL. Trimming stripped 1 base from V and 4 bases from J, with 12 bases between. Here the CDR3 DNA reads TGCGCCAGCAGCCAAGGCTGGCAGACTGCAGATACGCAGTATTTT. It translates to CASSQGWQTADTQYF.

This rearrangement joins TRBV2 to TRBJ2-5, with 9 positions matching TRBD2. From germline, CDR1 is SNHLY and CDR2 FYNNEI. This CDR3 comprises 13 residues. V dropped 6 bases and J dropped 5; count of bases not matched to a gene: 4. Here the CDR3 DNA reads TGTGCCAGCAGGCGGGGGGGCTACGAGACCCAGTACTTC. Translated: CASRRGGYETQYF.

Written as DNA, the CDR3 is TGTGCCAGCAGCCACTACACAGGGGGCAAGGATGGCTACACCTTC. It yields the protein CASSHYTGGKDGYTF. The chain has TRBV3-1 (or the pseudogene TRBV3-2) and TRBJ1-2; 9 bases map to TRBD1. The CDR3 totals 15 residues. CDR1 is LGHDT and CDR2 is YNNKEL in the germline V gene (reference sequence). The J segment lost 6 bases and the V segment lost 3 bases, leaving 8 bases of the junction unmatched.

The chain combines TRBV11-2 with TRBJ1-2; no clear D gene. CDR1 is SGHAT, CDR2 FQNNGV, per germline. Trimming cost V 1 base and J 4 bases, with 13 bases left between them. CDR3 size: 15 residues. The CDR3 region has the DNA TGTGCCAGCAGCTTAGCCCAAGCGGGTAGCTATGGCTACACCTTC. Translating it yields CASSLAQAGSYGYTF. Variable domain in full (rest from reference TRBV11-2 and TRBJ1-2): EAGVAQSPRYKIIEKRQSVAFWCNPISGHATLYWYQQILGQGPKLLIQFQNNGVVDDSQLPKDRFSAERLKGVDSTLKIQPAKLEDSAVYLCASSLAQAGSYGYTFGSGTRLTVV.

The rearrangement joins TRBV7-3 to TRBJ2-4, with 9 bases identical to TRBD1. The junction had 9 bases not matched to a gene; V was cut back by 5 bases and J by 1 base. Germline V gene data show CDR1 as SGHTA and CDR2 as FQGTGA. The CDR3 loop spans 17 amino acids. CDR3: CASSPHTGTGAKNIQYF. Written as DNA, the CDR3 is TGTGCCAGCAGCCCACACACCGGGACAGGGGCCAAAAACATTCAGTACTTC.

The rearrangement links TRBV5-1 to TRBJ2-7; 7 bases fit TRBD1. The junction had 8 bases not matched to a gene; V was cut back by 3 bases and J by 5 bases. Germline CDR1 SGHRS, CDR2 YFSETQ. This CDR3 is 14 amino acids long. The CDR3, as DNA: TGCGCCAGCAGCTCCCAGGGGGTCGGGGACGAGCAGTACTTC. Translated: CASSSQGVGDEQYF.

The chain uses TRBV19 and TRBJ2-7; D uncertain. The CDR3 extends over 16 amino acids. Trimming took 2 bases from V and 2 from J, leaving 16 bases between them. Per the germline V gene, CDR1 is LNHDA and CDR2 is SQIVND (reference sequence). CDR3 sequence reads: CASSILAGPTTYEQYF. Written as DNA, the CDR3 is TGTGCCAGTAGTATACTGGCAGGCCCCACGACCTACGAGCAGTACTTC.

CDR3 loop: CASSQGQIESYEQYF. CDR3 bases: TGCGCCAGCAGCCAAGGACAGATAGAATCCTACGAGCAGTACTTC. The rearrangement uses TRBV4-1 and TRBJ2-7; possibly TRBD1 for D (5 bases). This CDR3 comprises 15 residues. CDR1 is MGHRA and CDR2 is YSYEKL in the germline V gene. V lost 1 base and J 1 base, leaving 11 bases between the germline ends.

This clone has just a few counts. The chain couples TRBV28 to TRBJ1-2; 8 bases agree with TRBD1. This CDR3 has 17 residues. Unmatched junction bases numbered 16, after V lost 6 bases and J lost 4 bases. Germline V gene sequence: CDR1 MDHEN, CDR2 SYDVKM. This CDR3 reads CASSGGQVKLLTYGYTF. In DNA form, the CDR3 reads TGTGCCAGCAGCGGGGGACAGGTTAAGCTCCTGACCTATGGCTACACCTTC.

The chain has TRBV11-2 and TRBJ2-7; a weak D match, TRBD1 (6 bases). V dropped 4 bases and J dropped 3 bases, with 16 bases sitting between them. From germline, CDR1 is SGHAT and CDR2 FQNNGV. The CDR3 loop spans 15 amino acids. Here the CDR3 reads CASSSPARGYYEQYF. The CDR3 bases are TGTGCCAGCAGCTCTCCAGCTAGGGGGTACTACGAGCAGTACTTC.